Here is one T cell receptor beta chain with its context. What it recognizes is unknown. TCRdb called the 5' RACE reads again in MiXCR, with one record for every CDR3 protein. The profile shows fewer than 450,000 distinct CDR3 sequences, roughly 8% of them singletons. The CDR3 is 15 residues long. V lost 2 bases and J 7 bases, leaving 18 bases between the germline ends. The germline V gene has CDR1 SGDLS and CDR2 YYNGEE. The data were taken from a study of T cells after yellow fever vaccination. At the level of the study: Libraries from low-cell-number fractions were prepared with the SMART-Seq v4 Ultra Low Input RNA kit. General study findings and limits: Faster peaking, at day 5 versus 15, marked a secondary response that was weaker.

The material was PBMCs, obtained roughly seven weeks after the first yellow fever vaccination. This receptor was identified in a man younger than 35 who received the YFV17D yellow fever vaccine. The gene calls are TRBV9 and TRBJ2-5, with D possibly TRBD2 on 6 matching bases. This CDR3 reads CASSVSPAGGGTQYF. CDR3 nucleotides: TGTGCCAGCAGCGTTTCGCCGGCCGGGGGTGGGACCCAGTACTTC.